This is a list of T cell receptor beta chains from one sample in a study of T-cell memory formation after mild COVID-19. TCRdb reanalysed the 5' RACE reads using MiXCR and keeps one entry per CDR3 protein. The data contain more than 120,000 distinct CDR3 sequences, 6% to 6.5% of them singletons. The sample consisted of PBMCs or a T cell subset sorted from them (not recorded which). These receptors all come from an adult woman who had mild COVID-19 (a few samples of this study predate the infection). Cell type and time point are not known. CDR3s include the opening cysteine and the closing phenylalanine or tryptophan. A D gene is named only where the DNA matches it firmly. Clone size is given for some rows only: seen once, a few or many times, or a class if the clone is expanded.

CDR3	DNA	D	V	J	size
CASSHSGTGLSGNTIYF	TGTGCCAGCAGCCATTCCGGGACAGGGCTCTCTGGAAACACCATATATTTT	TRBD1	TRBV3-1	TRBJ1-3	many
CALRDRSTDTQYF	TGTGCCCTCCGGGACAGGAGCACAGATACGCAGTATTTT	TRBD1	TRBV10-3	TRBJ2-3	many
CASSFGTSGETQYF	TGCGCCAGCAGCTTTGGGACTAGCGGGGAGACCCAGTACTTC	TRBD2	TRBV5-1	TRBJ2-5	many
CSVFGGDGYTF	TGCAGCGTGTTTGGCGGGGATGGCTACACCTTC	-	TRBV29-1	TRBJ1-2	many
CASSPPAGVTDTQYF	TGTGCCAGCAGTCCTCCGGCGGGAGTTACAGATACGCAGTATTTT	TRBD2	TRBV7-2	TRBJ2-3	-
CASSYELGKGGNEQFF	TGTGCCAGCAGTTACGAATTGGGGAAGGGCGGGAATGAGCAGTTCTTC	-	TRBV6-2/TRBV6-3	TRBJ2-1	many
CSVAGGNQPQHF	TGCAGCGTCGCCGGGGGGAATCAGCCCCAGCATTTT	-	TRBV29-1	TRBJ1-5	many
CASSRQGLAQETQYF	TGTGCCAGCAGCCGCCAGGGGTTGGCTCAAGAGACCCAGTACTTC	-	TRBV27	TRBJ2-5	-
CASSSPGLAGVGETQYF	TGTGCCAGCAGCTCCCCGGGACTAGCGGGAGTAGGGGAGACCCAGTACTTC	TRBD2	TRBV5-4	TRBJ2-5	few
CASSPFSGRAYEQYF	TGTGCCAGCAGTCCTTTTAGTGGTCGTGCCTACGAGCAGTACTTC	-	TRBV12-3/TRBV12-4	TRBJ2-7	few
CASSSSGRAPRTGELFF	TGTGCCAGCAGTTCTAGCGGGAGGGCCCCGCGGACCGGGGAGCTGTTTTTT	TRBD2	TRBV7-2	TRBJ2-2	few
CASSQAREGWEAFF	TGTGCCAGCAGCCAAGCGCGAGAGGGTTGGGAAGCTTTCTTT	-	TRBV3-1	TRBJ1-1	-
CASSLLGTSQETQYF	TGTGCCAGCAGCTTGTTGGGGACCTCCCAAGAGACCCAGTACTTC	-	TRBV5-6	TRBJ2-5	once
CASSLVSGSTDTQYF	TGTGCCAGCAGCTTGGTAAGCGGATCCACAGATACGCAGTATTTT	-	TRBV7-8	TRBJ2-3	many
CASSMTGGRSPLHF	TGTGCCAGCAGCATGACAGGGGGAAGGTCACCCCTCCACTTT	TRBD1	TRBV11-2	TRBJ1-6	-
CASSLSTGYTGELFF	TGCGCCAGCAGCTTGAGTACGGGGTACACCGGGGAGCTGTTTTTT	-	TRBV5-1	TRBJ2-2	few
CATSSAGTFVAETQYF	TGTGCCACCAGCAGTGCCGGGACCTTCGTGGCGGAGACCCAGTACTTC	-	TRBV15	TRBJ2-5	many
CASSQDWQGGQPQHF	TGCGCCAGCAGCCAAGATTGGCAGGGAGGTCAGCCCCAGCATTTT	-	TRBV4-3	TRBJ1-5	many
CAIRASGTELSGANVLTF	TGTGCCATCAGAGCCTCCGGGACGGAGCTCTCTGGGGCCAACGTCCTGACTTTC	-	TRBV10-3	TRBJ2-6	-
CSGQWVSRPNTEAFF	TGCAGTGGACAGTGGGTATCCAGACCGAACACTGAAGCTTTCTTT	-	TRBV20-1	TRBJ1-1	few
CATSRVGAGGTYGYTF	TGTGCCACCAGCAGAGTAGGGGCAGGGGGAACGTATGGCTACACCTTC	TRBD1	TRBV15	TRBJ1-2	few
CAISYSGSGAEAFF	TGTGCCATCAGTTACTCGGGCAGTGGGGCTGAAGCTTTCTTT	-	TRBV10-3	TRBJ1-1	few
CASTPGTAVGQPQHF	TGTGCCAGCACCCCCGGGACAGCGGTGGGTCAGCCCCAGCATTTT	TRBD1	TRBV12-3/TRBV12-4	TRBJ1-5	many
CASSVGGTGEQFF	TGTGCCAGCAGCGTAGGAGGAACGGGTGAGCAGTTCTTC	-	TRBV9	TRBJ2-1	-
CSVAHQETQYF	TGCAGCGTTGCTCACCAAGAGACCCAGTACTTC	-	TRBV29-1	TRBJ2-5	many
CASRPGRPPYEQYF	TGTGCCAGCAGACCGGGGCGTCCACCCTACGAGCAGTACTTC	-	TRBV12-3/TRBV12-4	TRBJ2-7	many
CASRTSNEQFF	TGTGCCAGCAGAACTAGCAATGAGCAGTTCTTC	-	TRBV6-2/TRBV6-3	TRBJ2-1	-
CASKGQVNNQPQHF	TGTGCCAGCAAAGGACAAGTTAACAATCAGCCCCAGCATTTT	-	TRBV12-3/TRBV12-4	TRBJ1-5	-
CASISTSSYGEQFF	TGTGCCAGCATTTCGACTAGTTCGTACGGTGAGCAGTTCTTC	-	TRBV6-1	TRBJ2-1	many
CSAPGTVVEKLFF	TGCAGTGCCCCCGGGACAGTAGTTGAAAAACTGTTTTTT	TRBD1	TRBV20-1	TRBJ1-4	-
CASRTVNEQYF	TGTGCCAGCCGAACAGTAAACGAGCAGTACTTC	-	TRBV18	TRBJ2-7	few
CAWSAGISNQPQHF	TGTGCCTGGAGTGCCGGGATCAGCAATCAGCCCCAGCATTTT	-	TRBV30	TRBJ1-5	many
CASMGWQERNTGELFF	TGTGCCAGTATGGGGTGGCAGGAAAGGAACACCGGGGAGCTGTTTTTT	-	TRBV7-2	TRBJ2-2	-
CASSHRECNEQYF	TGCGCCAGCAGCCACAGGGAATGCAACGAGCAGTACTTC	-	TRBV23-1	TRBJ2-7	few
CASSLEGLGTDTQYF	TGTGCCAGCAGTTTAGAGGGGCTGGGCACAGATACGCAGTATTTT	-	TRBV12-3/TRBV12-4	TRBJ2-3	few
CASSVDPYGGTGELFF	TGTGCCAGCAGCGTAGACCCTTACGGGGGCACCGGGGAGCTGTTTTTT	-	TRBV9	TRBJ2-2	-
CASSLGGGEAQYF	TGCGCCAGCAGCTTGGGTGGAGGGGAGGCGCAGTACTTC	-	TRBV5-1	TRBJ2-7	-
CASSSGLAPYNEQFF	TGTGCCAGCAGCTCGGGACTAGCGCCATACAATGAGCAGTTCTTC	TRBD2	TRBV7-9	TRBJ2-1	many
CASSPGTAISGNTIYF	TGTGCCAGCAGCCCCGGGACAGCAATCTCTGGAAACACCATATATTTT	TRBD1	TRBV5-4	TRBJ1-3	-
CASSPRQGAYEQYF	TGTGCCAGCAGTCCAAGACAGGGGGCCTACGAGCAGTACTTC	TRBD1	TRBV6-2/TRBV6-3	TRBJ2-7	many
CASSRTSGGSSYNEQFF	TGTGCCAGCAGCCGGACTAGCGGGGGAAGCTCCTACAATGAGCAGTTCTTC	TRBD2	TRBV3-1	TRBJ2-1	-
CASSSLGTGGTEAFF	TGTGCCAGCAGCTCACTCGGGACAGGGGGCACTGAAGCTTTCTTT	TRBD1	TRBV3-1	TRBJ1-1	-
CATSEPTGGHGNQPQHF	TGTGCCACCAGTGAGCCGACAGGGGGCCATGGCAATCAGCCCCAGCATTTT	TRBD1	TRBV24-1	TRBJ1-5	few
CASSLVSNTDTQYF	TGCGCCAGCAGCTTGGTTAGTAACACAGATACGCAGTATTTT	-	TRBV5-1	TRBJ2-3	-
CASSLLLGTGSEQFF	TGTGCCAGCAGTTTACTTTTAGGGACAGGGTCAGAGCAGTTCTTC	TRBD1	TRBV12-3/TRBV12-4	TRBJ2-1	many